This entry concerns a single TCR beta chain. As yet, its antigen is unknown. In the study's own analysis: Building a distant-metastasis classifier for papillary thyroid cancer drew on CDR3 differences across clinicopathological groups. TCRdb reprocessed the PCR reads via MiXCR. The V and J calls, along with clone size, are taken from TCRdb and not from the paper's own processing. The sample yields roughly 20,000 clones, around 30% seen once. The germline gives CDR1 KGHSH, CDR2 LQKENI. V lost 2 bases and J 1 base, leaving 8 bases between the germline ends. This CDR3 region has 14 residues. The entry originates in a study of metastatic and nonmetastatic thyroid tumors. About the research overall: Repertoire comparison spanned blood and tumor or nodule tissue of malignant and benign thyroid patients. Study observations and caveats: It was reported that TCR beta diversity was significantly higher in malignant thyroid tumors than benign nodules, in blood and tumor.

Not a single patient had been given any form of treatment at any point before undergoing thyroid surgery. The TCR was taken from a female donor with papillary thyroid cancer or a benign thyroid nodule (not recorded which). Some clones in this sample may be carry-over from other donors' samples. J is TRBJ1-2 and V is TRBV18, with D possibly being TRBD1 (5 bases). Sequences were obtained from blood. CDR3 bases: TGTGCCAGCTCACCAATCGACAGTAACTATGGCTACACCTTC. This gives the protein CASSPIDSNYGYTF.